In this sample, the clone carrying this T cell receptor (beta chain) turned up many times. Antigen: not known. The sample belongs to a study of T cell repertoires in cytomegalovirus infection. CDR3 size: 15 residues. Trimming removed 1 base from V and 0 bases from J, with 9 bases in between. Germline CDR1 MGHRA, CDR2 YSYEKL. Via MiXCR, TCRdb re-called the reads, giving one row per CDR3 protein. The repertoire holds approximately 770,000 distinct CDR3 sequences, with almost 30% as singletons. The source of this sequence is a human donor in good health (CMV status not recorded). Some clones in this sample may be carry-over from other donors' samples. The V gene is TRBV4-1, the J gene TRBJ1-1; D gene ambiguous. This specimen was cultured CD8+ T cells from PBMCs, taken from culture after CMV antigen stimulation. The CDR3 DNA sequence: TGCGCCAGCAGCCAAGTCGAGGGATTGAACACTGAAGCTTTCTTT. Its translation: CASSQVEGLNTEAFF.